This TCR beta chain was observed in a study of shared clonotypes between healthy human individuals. It was CD45RO-negative cells, positively selected for CCR7, that made up naive CD8 cells, with terminally differentiated effector memory CD45RA+ cells excluded. Points on this clone: Its target is unknown.

This table comes from immunoSEQ multiplex PCR, and its TCRdb copy is limited to in-frame clones, with some not included. The sample consists of 560,000 or so clones, 95% to 96% of them appearing once. General observations from the study: Clonotype sharing among the donors was expected to vary with sequencing depth. Among several donors, approximately 5% of naive CD4 clonotypes were found in common.

Trimming cost V 1 base and J 4 bases; bases outside gene matches: 6. The germline V gene has CDR1 SEHNR and CDR2 FQNEAQ (reference sequence). The CDR3 has 16 residues. The rearrangement joins TRBV7-9 to TRBJ2-3, with 9 bases matching TRBD2. The TCR comes from a woman aged 25 to 39 in good health. Input material: naive CD8+ T cells sorted from blood. CDR3 coding DNA: TGTGCCAGCAGCTTAGGCTGGGCGGGAGGGCCAGATACGCAGTATTTT. It codes for CASSLGWAGGPDTQYF.